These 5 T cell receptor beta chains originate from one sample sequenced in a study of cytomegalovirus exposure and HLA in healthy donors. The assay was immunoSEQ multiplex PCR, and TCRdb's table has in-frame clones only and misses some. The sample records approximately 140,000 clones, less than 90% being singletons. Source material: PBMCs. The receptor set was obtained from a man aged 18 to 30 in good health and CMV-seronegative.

The CDR3 nucleotides are TGTGCCAGCGCCCCGAGAGCGCGGTCCACAGATACGCAGTATTTT. As protein: CASAPRARSTDTQYF. The chain couples TRBV2 to TRBJ2-3; D not resolved. CDR1 SNHLY and CDR2 FYNNEI come from the germline V gene. V shed 8 bases and J shed 2 bases, with 17 bases lying between them. This CDR3 spans 15 amino acids.

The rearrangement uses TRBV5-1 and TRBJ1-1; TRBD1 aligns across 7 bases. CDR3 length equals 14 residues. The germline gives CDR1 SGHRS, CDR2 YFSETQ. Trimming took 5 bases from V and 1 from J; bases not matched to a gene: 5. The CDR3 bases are TGCGCCAGCAGTAGGGACAGACCGAACACTGAAGCTTTCTTT. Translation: CASSRDRPNTEAFF. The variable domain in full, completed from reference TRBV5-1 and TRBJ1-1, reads KAGVTQTPRYLIKTRGQQVTLSCSPISGHRSVSWYQQTPGQGLQFLFEYFSETQRNKGNFPGRFSGRQFSNSRSEMNVSTLELGDSALYLCASSRDRPNTEAFFGQGTRLTVV.

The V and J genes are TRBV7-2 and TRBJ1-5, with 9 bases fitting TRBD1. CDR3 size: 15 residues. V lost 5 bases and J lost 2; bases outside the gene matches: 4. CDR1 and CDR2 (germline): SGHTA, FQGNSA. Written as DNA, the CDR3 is TGTGCCAGCAGCCTAGGACAGGGGCGCAATCAGCCCCAGCATTTT. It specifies CASSLGQGRNQPQHF.

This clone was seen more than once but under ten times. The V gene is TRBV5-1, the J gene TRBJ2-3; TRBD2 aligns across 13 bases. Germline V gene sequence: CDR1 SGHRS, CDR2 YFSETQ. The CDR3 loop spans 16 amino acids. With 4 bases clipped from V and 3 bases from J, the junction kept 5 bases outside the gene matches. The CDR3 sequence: CASSPPGLAGTDTQYF. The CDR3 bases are TGCGCCAGCAGCCCCCCGGGACTAGCGGGGACAGATACGCAGTATTTT. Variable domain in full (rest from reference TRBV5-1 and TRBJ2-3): KAGVTQTPRYLIKTRGQQVTLSCSPISGHRSVSWYQQTPGQGLQFLFEYFSETQRNKGNFPGRFSGRQFSNSRSEMNVSTLELGDSALYLCASSPPGLAGTDTQYFGPGTRLTVL.

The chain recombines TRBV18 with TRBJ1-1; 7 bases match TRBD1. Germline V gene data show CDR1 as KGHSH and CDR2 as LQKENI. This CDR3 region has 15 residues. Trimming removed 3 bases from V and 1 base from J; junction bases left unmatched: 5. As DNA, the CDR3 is TGTGCCAGCTCACCTTGGGACAGCCAGAACACTGAAGCTTTCTTT. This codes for CASSPWDSQNTEAFF. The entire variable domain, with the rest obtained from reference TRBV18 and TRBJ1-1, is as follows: NAGVMQNPRHLVRRRGQEARLRCSPMKGHSHVYWYRQLPEEGLKFMVYLQKENIIDESGMPKERFSAEFPKEGPSILRIQQVVRGDSAAYFCASSPWDSQNTEAFFGQGTRLTVV.